Listed here are 6 T cell receptor beta chains from one sample, sequenced in a study of regulatory T cells in long-lasting Graves disease. The time point was: newly diagnosed GD, antithyroid drugs for less than 3 months. With RNA extracted from PBMCs as input, the TCR library was made. Building of the TCR beta libraries involved iRepertoire HTBI primers and Arm-PCR of CDR3 regions. TCRdb passed the multiplex PCR reads through MiXCR, listing each CDR3 protein once. The data show 350,000 to 550,000 distinct CDR3 sequences, with around 17% seen just once and less than 30% held by the top ten. In addition, the sample was reused for a study of T cells in Graves' hyperthyroidism and ophthalmopathy.

The specimen comprised peripheral blood mononuclear cells (PBMCs), sampled at new diagnosis, from a patient treated with antithyroid drugs. These receptors all come from a woman in her late teens or twenties with Graves disease.

The CDR3 sequence is CASSPGQGAGRWRQFF. CDR3 DNA: TGTGCCAGCAGCCCGGGACAGGGGGCCGGAAGGTGGCGGCAGTTCTTC. The chain employs TRBV25-1 and TRBJ2-1; 12 bases fit TRBD1. This CDR3 comprises 16 residues. In germline, CDR1 is MGHDK, CDR2 SYGVNS. V was pared by 6 bases and J by 12 bases, with 15 bases of the junction left unmatched.

This clonotype appeared many times. V usage is TRBV7-8 and J usage is TRBJ2-1; the D gene is possibly TRBD2 (5 bases). The V and J ends lost 5 bases and 4 bases respectively, with 18 bases between them. The CDR3 covers 16 residues. CDR1 is SGHVS and CDR2 is FQNEAQ in the germline V gene. CDR3 sequence (DNA): TGTGCCAGCAGCCCAACGGATGTTGGGGAGTACAATGAGCAGTTCTTC. Translation gives CASSPTDVGEYNEQFF.

The V gene is TRBV6-2 or TRBV6-3, the J gene TRBJ2-7; 11 bases map to TRBD2. CDR3 length equals 16 residues. Germline V gene sequence: CDR1 MNHEY, CDR2 SVGEGT. J was trimmed by 5 bases and V by 5 bases; bases with no gene match: 11. The CDR3 sequence: CASSDTTSGDYNEQYF. The CDR3 bases are TGTGCCAGCAGTGATACGACTAGCGGGGATTACAACGAGCAGTACTTC.

In its sample, this clonotype was seen a few times. The genes are TRBV30 and TRBJ2-3; D ambiguous. The CDR3 contains 10 residues. V shed 4 bases and J shed 13 bases, with 12 bases lying between them. Per the germline V gene, CDR1 is GTSNPN and CDR2 is SVGIG (reference sequence). CDR3 coding DNA: TGTGCCTGGAAACGACCGCCTGAGTATTTT. This encodes CAWKRPPEYF.

There are a few counts of this clonotype. V usage is TRBV5-1 and J usage is TRBJ2-7, with 10 bases lining up with TRBD2. Per the germline V gene, CDR1 is SGHRS and CDR2 is YFSETQ. There are 14 residues in the CDR3. Trimming removed 5 bases from V and 3 bases from J; junction bases left unmatched: 5. This chain's CDR3 is CASSSTSGNYEQYF. The DNA of the CDR3 is TGCGCCAGCAGTTCTACTAGCGGGAACTACGAGCAGTACTTC.

V and J are TRBV9 and TRBJ1-1; unclear D gene. The CDR3 runs 16 residues. From germline, CDR1 is SGDLS and CDR2 YYNGEE. The V end lost 0 bases, the J end lost 2 bases, and 14 bases lay between the germline ends. Written as DNA, the CDR3 is TGTGCCAGCAGCGTAGGGGATGTTGAGGTTAACACTGAAGCTTTCTTT. This sequence encodes CASSVGDVEVNTEAFF.